This T cell receptor beta chain was found in a study of blood T cells in healthy people across ages. Study-level findings and limits: TCR beta diversity was tightly associated with the proportion of naive T cells.

Each donor's blood draw was 7.5 to 10 milliliters of peripheral blood. Next came a second PCR, run for roughly 6 to 11 cycles, which used a sample-barcoded 5' primer along with a J-beta primer mix. From the 5' RACE reads, TCRdb called clonotypes with MiXCR, one entry per CDR3 protein. The data show 800,000 to 1,300,000 distinct CDR3 sequences, with about 25% seen just once and around 0.75% held by the top ten. Trimming cost V 9 bases and J 0 bases, with 15 bases left between them. Germline assignment: CDR1 ENHRY and CDR2 SYGVKD. The CDR3 spans 14 residues. This clonotype showed up just a few times. As yet, its antigen is unknown. Another study also made use of these data, one on T cells of mothers and their children. According to that study: The donor cohort consisted of three healthy Caucasian mothers and their six children. In both related and unrelated pairs, TCR recombination output is shaped similarly by thymic selection.

This sequence was found in a girl aged 2 to 9 in good health. Sequencing used blood. This chain connects TRBV10-3 to TRBJ2-7, with D perhaps TRBD1 (6 bases). The CDR3 here is CAISDVDSSYEQYF. The CDR3 DNA sequence: TGTGCCATATCAGACGTGGACAGCTCCTACGAGCAGTACTTC.